This entry features one TCR beta chain sequence. The sample originates from a study of T cells in Graves' hyperthyroidism and ophthalmopathy. Using RNA transcripts as the source, TCR beta CDR3 regions were amplified. With the HTBI primer set, the TCR CDR3 went through a first round of RT-PCR. TCRdb re-analysed the multiplex PCR reads in MiXCR, keeping a single row per CDR3 protein. Among a few hundred thousand distinct CDR3 sequences, approximately 17% were seen once, and the ten largest hold 40%. There are 15 residues in the CDR3. Germline trimming cut 6 bases from V and 6 bases from J; bases unmatched to any gene: 10. Germline V CDR1 and CDR2: LNHDA, SQIVND (reference sequence).

This chain joins TRBV19 and TRBJ2-2; 7 bases agree with TRBD2. The sequence came from a young man with Graves' ophthalmopathy. The sequenced material came from blood. The CDR3 sequence: CASRPQAGSPGELFF. CDR3 nucleotide sequence: TGTGCCAGTAGACCTCAAGCGGGGTCTCCCGGGGAGCTGTTTTTT.